The text below deals with one T cell receptor (beta chain). The antigen is undetermined. TCRdb itself ran the multiplex PCR reads through MiXCR, one entry per CDR3 protein. The data show about 180,000 distinct CDR3 sequences, 33% seen once. This sample is drawn from a study of breast tumors, draining lymph nodes, adjacent tissues. Whole-study findings and limits: Data fit most tumor T cells coming from lymph node, expanding in tumor. Luminal-like breast cancer showed significantly greater tumor-nontumor repertoire similarity than basal-like breast cancer did.

Axillary draining lymph nodes of breast cancer patients supplied the node samples. Trimming left V 5 bases short and J 7 bases short, with 8 bases between. Germline values: CDR1 SGHTA, CDR2 FQGTGA. The CDR3 contains 11 residues. The V call is TRBV7-3, the J call TRBJ2-5, with D tentatively TRBD2 (6 bases). The sequence came from a female donor with breast cancer. Some clones in this sample may be carry-over from other donors' samples. Material for sequencing was axillary lymph node tissue. CDR3 nucleotide sequence: TGTGCCAGCAGCGCCGGGGGGACCCAGTACTTC. Its protein is CASSAGGTQYF.